The entry that follows covers one TCR beta chain sequence. Antigen specificity is unknown. This specimen comes from a study of persistence of HIV-infected CD4 T cells. Looking at the study overall: Donors were ART-treated; their CMV- and Gag-responding CD4+ T cells were isolated.

Cells were stimulated with overlapping HIV-1 Gag 15-mer peptides. Memory cells lacking CD40L and CD69 with high CD45RO were sorted. Undetectable plasma HIV-1 RNA below 50 copies/mL lasted at least 4 years. The immunoSEQ assay was version 4, run in survey mode. TCRdb keeps only in-frame clones here, not all; method: immunoSEQ multiplex PCR. The data show about 64,000 clones, about 81% seen once. The germline gives CDR1 LNHDA, CDR2 SQIVND (reference sequence). The CDR3 consists of 14 residues. Losses at the gene ends were 5 bases for V and 2 bases for J; bases not matched to a gene: 3. The receptor was isolated from an adult man with HIV who was CMV-seropositive. The material sequenced was CD4+ T cells sorted from PBMCs after roughly 18-hour stimulation, taken from a patient who received antiretroviral therapy. V and J are TRBV19 and TRBJ1-2, with 9 bases lining up with TRBD1. The CDR3: CASSSTGGNYGYTF. The CDR3 bases are TGTGCCAGTAGTTCCACAGGGGGCAACTATGGCTACACCTTC.